This T cell receptor beta chain came from a study of cytomegalovirus exposure and HLA in healthy donors. Study overall: Around 86 million unique TCRs, all from HLA-typed donors, were included in an early release of the data. Study outcomes and limitations: As was reported, the HLA-A and HLA-B alleles of most subjects were accurately predicted from TCR beta sequences. One later analysis reportedly identified an Asian-associated ancestry cluster that showed fewer N-insertions than the approximately 710-donor mean.

The PCR made use of 60 Vbeta and 13 Jbeta primers. Generated by immunoSEQ multiplex PCR, the TCRdb table keeps only in-frame clones and is missing some. This sample has around 150,000 clones, with roughly 60% found just once. The table lists this clone with a few counts. Its antigen is not identified. CDR1 is SGHTA and CDR2 is FQGNSA in the germline V gene. The CDR3 covers 18 residues. V was cut by 5 bases and J by 5 bases, with 25 bases left in between. The TCR was taken from a woman between 35 and 50 years old in good health and CMV-seronegative. The chain joins TRBV7-2 to TRBJ2-4, with D possibly TRBD2 on 5 matching bases. What was sequenced was PBMCs. In DNA form, the CDR3 reads TGTGCCAGCAGCCCCCTCAGCGGCGGCAGTCACTGGGAAAACATTCAGTACTTC. It specifies CASSPLSGGSHWENIQYF.